Listed here is a single T cell receptor (beta chain). This sample was taken from a study of blood T cell repertoires in COVID-19. The CDR3 has 18 amino acids. The V end was cut by 1 base, the J end by 3 bases, with 19 bases between. Germline V gives CDR1 MNHEY, CDR2 SMNVEV (reference sequence). Measured with immunoSEQ multiplex PCR; TCRdb has only the in-frame clones, and not every one. This table holds over 70,000 clones, 83% found once. V gene TRBV27 combines with J gene TRBJ1-5; possible D gene TRBD1, 5 bases. This clonotype was sampled from a man aged 25-45 years with COVID-19, enrolled during active disease. Sequencing input: peripheral blood. Here the CDR3 DNA reads TGTGCCAGCAGTTTATGGGGCCCCCGCTCGATGGACAATCAGCCCCAGCATTTT. The encoded protein is CASSLWGPRSMDNQPQHF.